These 32 T cell receptor beta chains share one sample of origin, sequenced in a study of T cells in Graves' hyperthyroidism and ophthalmopathy. Amplified TCR beta CDR3 regions derived from RNA transcripts. HTBI primers were the set used in a first-round RT-PCR of the TCR CDR3. Each CDR3 protein is one row after TCRdb ran MiXCR on the multiplex PCR reads. This sample carries over 650,000 distinct CDR3 sequences, approximately 42% of them seen once, and the ten largest clones take about 7%. Sequencing was performed on peripheral blood or thyroid tissue (not recorded which). These receptors were taken from an adult man with Graves' disease, either hyperthyroidism or ophthalmopathy (not recorded which).

This clonotype was recorded at least ten times. V and J are TRBV6-1 and TRBJ1-2, with D uncertain. The germline V gene encodes CDR1 MNHNS and CDR2 SASEGT. The CDR3 contains 12 residues. The ends were cut back, 7 bases at V and 6 bases at J, with 12 bases in the middle. The CDR3 loop is CASTNGPDGYTF. For the CDR3, the DNA is TGTGCCAGCACGAATGGCCCTGATGGCTACACCTTC.

DNA of the CDR3: TGTGCCACCAGTGATCCGCGGACAGGGGGCTACGAGCAGTACTTC. Translation gives CATSDPRTGGYEQYF. The chain is built from TRBV24-1 and TRBJ2-7; TRBD1 aligns across 10 bases. This CDR3 spans 15 amino acids. V shed 3 bases and J 3 bases; nucleotides not matched to a gene: 4. Per the germline V gene, CDR1 is KGHDR and CDR2 is SFDVKD.

The CDR3 protein is CASSRRDRGGPGELFF. The DNA for the CDR3 is TGTGCCAGCAGCCGCCGGGACAGGGGTGGTCCCGGGGAGCTGTTTTTT. This chain links TRBV7-2 with TRBJ2-2; TRBD1 matches 10 bases. The germline gives CDR1 SGHTA, CDR2 FQGNSA. V lost 5 bases to trimming and J lost 6 bases; unmatched junction nucleotides: 9. CDR3 length: 16 residues.

There are many counts of this clonotype. The V call is TRBV12-3 or TRBV12-4, the J call TRBJ1-5; D is uncertain. Trimming removed 2 bases at V and 7 bases at J, with 9 bases between. The CDR3 sequence is 13 residues long. As DNA, the CDR3 is TGTGCCAGCAGTTTAAGGCCTACCCAGCCCCAGCATTTT. It codes for CASSLRPTQPQHF.

This clonotype was observed a handful of times. This rearrangement joins TRBV7-3 to TRBJ1-3; tentatively, D is TRBD1 (5 bases). V lost 6 bases and J lost 0, with 21 bases in between. In germline, CDR1 is SGHTA, CDR2 FQGTGA. This CDR3 comprises 18 residues. The CDR3 spells CASSRQLLGLLSGNTIYF. The CDR3 nucleotides are TGTGCCAGCAGTCGACAGCTTCTAGGCCTCCTCTCTGGAAACACCATATATTTT.

The chain employs TRBV5-1 and TRBJ2-7; D possibly uses TRBD1 or TRBD2 (6 bases each). Per germline, CDR1 SGHRS and CDR2 YFSETQ. The germline V and J ends were trimmed by 0 bases and 7 bases, with 11 bases remaining between them. The CDR3 has 13 residues. The CDR3 here is CASSLAKGGEQYF. The CDR3 DNA follows: TGCGCCAGCAGCTTGGCCAAAGGGGGGGAGCAGTACTTC.

This chain uses TRBV7-4 with TRBJ2-7, with D unclear. CDR1 is SGHVT and CDR2 is SQSDAQ in the germline V gene. The V end was cut by 6 bases, the J end by 5 bases, with 14 bases between. The CDR3 totals 13 residues. The CDR3 DNA reads as TGTGCCAGCAGTTTACCTGGGATGAACGAGCAGTACTTC. It translates to CASSLPGMNEQYF.

The chain links TRBV12-3 or TRBV12-4 to TRBJ1-2; tentative D call: TRBD1 (5 bases). The V end lost 5 bases, the J end lost 2 bases, and 12 bases lay between the germline ends. This CDR3 contains 14 residues. In DNA, the CDR3 is TGTGCCAGCAGTCCCCATGGGGGGAACTATGGCTACACCTTC. Translation: CASSPHGGNYGYTF.

The V gene is TRBV29-1, the J gene TRBJ2-5; D gene uncertain. Germline V gene sequence: CDR1 SQVTM, CDR2 ANQGSEA. The CDR3 is 12 residues long. Trimming shortened V by 2 bases and J by 3 bases, and 7 bases separated the two germline ends. Here the CDR3 DNA reads TGCAGCGTTGAATGGTGGGAAGAGACCCAGTACTTC. This sequence encodes CSVEWWEETQYF.

The chain has TRBV7-2 and TRBJ2-7, with 11 bases matching TRBD2. This CDR3 region has 15 residues. After removal of 3 bases from V and 4 bases from J, the junction contained 5 bases not matched to a gene. Germline-derived CDR1 and CDR2 are SGHTA and FQGNSA. DNA of the CDR3: TGTGCCAGCAGCTTTTTTTTAGCGGGAGGGTACGAGCAGTACTTC. Translation: CASSFFLAGGYEQYF.

The chain links TRBV20-1 to TRBJ2-3; D may be TRBD1 (6 bases). V was trimmed by 6 bases and J by 0 bases, leaving 13 bases between them. Germline loops: CDR1 DFQATT, CDR2 SNEGSKA (reference sequence). CDR3 length: 14 amino acids. Written as DNA, the CDR3 is TGCAGTGCCAGGGACATCTTTAGCACAGATACGCAGTATTTT. It codes for CSARDIFSTDTQYF.

This clonotype turned up a few times. The rearrangement uses TRBV20-1 and TRBJ2-7; TRBD2 might be the D (6 bases). CDR1 and CDR2 from the germline V gene are DFQATT and SNEGSKA (reference sequence). The V end was cut by 0 bases, the J end by 4 bases, with 13 bases between. This CDR3 is built from 14 residues. The CDR3, as DNA: TGCAGTGCTAGAGATTACGGGAGTGGTTACGAGCAGTACTTC. Encoded protein: CSARDYGSGYEQYF.

This clonotype was found once. A much larger clone lies a single base off, so this may be a read error. CDR3 bases: TGTGCCAGCAGCCAGAGGACAGCCAATCAGACCCAGCATTTT. This sequence encodes CASSQRTANQTQHF. This chain uses TRBV12-3 or TRBV12-4 with TRBJ1-5; possible D gene TRBD1, 6 bases. The CDR3 loop spans 14 amino acids.

The chain couples TRBV20-1 to TRBJ1-6; D not resolved. The CDR3 covers 18 residues. The V end lost 5 bases, the J end lost 7 bases, and 27 bases lay between the germline ends. CDR1 and CDR2 (germline): DFQATT, SNEGSKA (reference sequence). CDR3 nucleotides: TGCAGTGCTGAAGCGAGAGGTCGGAGTGGGAGGGTGAATTCACCCCTCCACTTT. Its protein product is CSAEARGRSGRVNSPLHF.

This chain uses TRBV29-1 with TRBJ1-1; D is unclear. Trimming pared 8 bases from V and 2 bases from J, leaving 0 bases between. CDR1 and CDR2 (germline): SQVTM, ANQGSEA. CDR3 size: 8 residues. CDR3 protein: CSNTEAFF. The CDR3 nucleotides read TGCAGCAACACTGAAGCTTTCTTT.

This clonotype came up a few times. The V and J genes are TRBV20-1 and TRBJ1-5; 9 bases agree with TRBD1. V lost 2 bases, J lost 4 bases, and 3 bases stayed unmatched. CDR1 and CDR2 from the germline V gene are DFQATT and SNEGSKA (reference sequence). This CDR3 is 14 amino acids long. CDR3 sequence: CSARNDRGNQPQHF. The DNA of the CDR3 is TGCAGTGCTAGAAACGACAGGGGGAATCAGCCCCAGCATTTT.

Worth noting for this clonotype: This sequence may be a read error, since a much larger clone differs from it by one base. The chain employs TRBV29-1 and TRBJ1-2, with D perhaps TRBD1 (6 bases). This CDR3 has 13 residues. V lost 3 bases to trimming and J lost 6 bases, with 14 bases between them. The germline gives CDR1 SQVTM, CDR2 ANQGSEA. CDR3 sequence reads: CSVESRTGNGYTF. The CDR3 DNA is TGCAGCGTTGAGTCGAGAACAGGGAATGGCTACACCTTC.

Only a few counts were recorded for this clonotype. This chain links TRBV3-1 with TRBJ1-6; D is unresolved. The CDR3 runs to 13 residues. V dropped 0 bases and J dropped 9 bases, with 6 bases sitting between them. Germline V lookup: CDR1 LGHDT, CDR2 YNNKEL (reference sequence). The CDR3 reads CASSQERRSPLHF. For the CDR3, the DNA is TGTGCCAGCAGCCAAGAGCGGCGTTCACCCCTCCACTTT. Supplemented by reference TRBV3-1 and TRBJ1-6, the full variable domain reads DTAVSQTPKYLVTQMGNDKSIKCEQNLGHDTMYWYKQDSKKFLKIMFSYNNKELIINETVPNRFSPKSPDKAHLNLHINSLELGDSAVYFCASSQERRSPLHFGNGTRLTVT.

In this sample, this clonotype turned up many times. V is TRBV19 and J is TRBJ2-5; no definite D call. Trimming pared 1 base from V and 5 bases from J, leaving 5 bases between. This CDR3 has 12 residues. From germline, CDR1 is LNHDA and CDR2 SQIVND (reference sequence). The CDR3: CASSIGRETQYF. CDR3 sequence (DNA): TGTGCCAGTAGTATAGGACGGGAGACCCAGTACTTC. Drawing the rest from reference TRBV19 and TRBJ2-5, the complete variable domain is DGGITQSPKYLFRKEGQNVTLSCEQNLNHDAMYWYRQDPGQGLRLIYYSQIVNDFQKGDIAEGYSVSREKKESFPLTVTSAQKNPTAFYLCASSIGRETQYFGPGTRLLVL.

This clonotype was counted at least ten times. The chain combines TRBV15 with TRBJ1-5; D may be TRBD1 (5 bases). Germline CDR1 LNHNV, CDR2 YYDKDF (reference sequence). The CDR3 consists of 12 residues. V was clipped by 3 bases and J by 7 bases, with 7 bases between them. The CDR3 sequence: CATSRSGQPQHF. CDR3 sequence (DNA): TGTGCCACCAGCAGGTCAGGGCAGCCCCAGCATTTT. The full variable domain, rest sourced from reference TRBV15 and TRBJ1-5, is DAMVIQNPRYQVTQFGKPVTLSCSQTLNHNVMYWYQQKSSQAPKLLFHYYDKDFNNEADTPDNFQSRRPNTSFCFLDIRSPGLGDTAMYLCATSRSGQPQHFGDGTRLSIL.

The chain carries TRBV4-3 and TRBJ1-5; unclear D gene. From germline, CDR1 is LGHNA and CDR2 YSLEER. Trimming removed 1 base at V and 2 bases at J, with 9 bases between. CDR3 size: 15 residues. The CDR3: CASSQVEAGNQPQHF. CDR3 DNA sequence: TGCGCCAGCAGCCAAGTGGAAGCGGGCAATCAGCCCCAGCATTTT.

This chain links TRBV7-1 with TRBJ2-7; 7 bases match TRBD2. TRBV7-1 is sorted into the ORF group, with uncertain function. The CDR3 contains 12 residues. The trim removed 3 bases at V and 7 bases at J, leaving 3 bases unmatched. The CDR3 reads CASSSAAGEQYF. The CDR3 bases are TGTGCCAGCAGCTCGGCAGCGGGGGAGCAGTACTTC.

As regards this clonotype: The CDR3 carries no conserved terminal phenylalanine or tryptophan, so it likely arises from a read error. It is unclear where the CDR3 begins or ends on the DNA, so no DNA is shown, and the CDR3 is as TCRdb lists it. This chain links TRBV5-1 with TRBJ1-3. Germline assignment: CDR1 SGHRS and CDR2 YFSETQ. 11 amino acids form the CDR3, both terminal residues included. The CDR3 loop is CASSLGAALYS.

Details on this clonotype: This clone may be a read error of a much larger clone one base away. DNA of the CDR3: TGTGCCACCGGTGACGCCTGGACAGGATTCAATCAGCCCCAGCATTTT. Residues: CATGDAWTGFNQPQHF. The chain is built from TRBV24-1 and TRBJ1-5; 7 bases are a match to TRBD1. The germline gives CDR1 KGHDR, CDR2 SFDVKD. The CDR3 runs 16 residues.

This clonotype came up a few times. The J gene is TRBJ2-2, the V gene TRBV6-5; 8 nucleotides line up with TRBD2. The CDR3 is made up of 16 amino acids. Germline CDR1 is MNHEY and CDR2 is SVGAGI. J lost 6 bases, V lost 6 bases, and 12 bases had no gene match. CDR3 amino acids: CASSRISGSGAGELFF. DNA for the CDR3: TGTGCCAGCAGCAGAATCAGCGGGAGTGGCGCCGGGGAGCTGTTTTTT.

This clonotype has more than one count but fewer than ten. The chain recombines TRBV5-4 with TRBJ1-2; tentative D call: TRBD1 (6 bases). V dropped 0 bases and J dropped 1 base, with 10 bases sitting between them. This CDR3 has 15 amino acids. Germline V gene lookup returns CDR1 SGHNT and CDR2 YYREEE (reference sequence). CDR3 sequence (DNA): TGTGCCAGCAGCTTGGACGGGGGCTATAACTATGGCTACACCTTC. It codes for CASSLDGGYNYGYTF.

This chain links TRBV20-1 with TRBJ1-6; D is undetermined. The V end was cut by 3 bases, the J end by 3 bases, with 18 bases between. CDR1 is DFQATT, CDR2 SNEGSKA, per germline (reference sequence). This CDR3 spans 17 amino acids. The DNA of the CDR3 is TGCAGTGCTAGGGGTTCGGGAGGGCGCTACTATAATTCACCCCTCCACTTT. It codes for CSARGSGGRYYNSPLHF.

V usage is TRBV7-6 and J usage is TRBJ2-7, with a tentative D call TRBD2 (7 bases). The germline V and J ends were trimmed by 8 bases and 5 bases, with 25 bases remaining between them. Looked up from germline, CDR1 is SGHVS and CDR2 is FNYEAQ. This CDR3 region has 16 residues. CDR3 in amino acids: CASLTGRGRSLDEQYF. The CDR3 nucleotides read TGTGCCAGCTTGACTGGGCGGGGGCGAAGCTTGGACGAGCAGTACTTC.

In the case of this clonotype: A read error may be the cause here, since a much bigger clone is one base away. The conserved phenylalanine or tryptophan normally closing the CDR3 is absent here, so this likely arose from a read error. This chain links TRBV7-3 with TRBJ1-5; D remains ambiguous. V was clipped by 1 base and J by 7 bases, with 5 bases between them. CDR3 length: 12 amino acids. CDR1 SGHTA and CDR2 FQGTGA come from the germline V gene. The CDR3 spells CASSLSVQPQHS. Here the CDR3 DNA reads TGTGCCAGCAGCTTAAGCGTCCAGCCCCAGCATTCT.

There are many counts of this clonotype. V and J are TRBV7-8 and TRBJ1-6; TRBD1 matches at 8 bases. V lost 6 bases to trimming and J lost 7 bases; unmatched junction nucleotides: 8. Per the germline V gene, CDR1 is SGHVS and CDR2 is FQNEAQ. The CDR3 length is 15 residues. CDR3 residues: CASSSRGQWNSPLHF. CDR3 sequence (DNA): TGTGCCAGCAGTTCCAGGGGGCAGTGGAATTCACCCCTCCACTTT.

Regarding this clonotype: This may come from a read error, since a much larger clone is one base off. The chain joins TRBV6-1 to TRBJ2-2; 7 bases are shared with TRBD1. CDR1 is MNHNS and CDR2 is SASEGT in the germline V gene. The ends lost 6 bases at V and 1 base at J; junction bases unmatched: 5. This CDR3 has 15 amino acids. CDR3 nucleotides: TGTGCCAGCAGGGAGGACAGGAAGAACACCGGGGAGCTGTTTTTT. As protein: CASREDRKNTGELFF.

The genes are TRBV9 and TRBJ2-2; no reliable D call. Germline loops: CDR1 SGDLS, CDR2 YYNGEE. The CDR3 is 15 residues long. V dropped 5 bases and J dropped 0 bases, with 11 bases sitting between them. The CDR3 loop reads CASSFWQSNTGELFF. CDR3 DNA sequence: TGTGCCAGCAGTTTCTGGCAATCGAACACCGGGGAGCTGTTTTTT.